This T cell receptor beta chain was observed in a study of blood T cells in healthy people across ages. Study findings and constraints: Researchers judged that diversity estimates from one million T cells fell short of true values. With unsorted PBMCs, a conclusive comparison of naive versus antigen-experienced cells was not possible.

In this sample, this clonotype turned up a few times. Its antigen is not identified. It was with a sample-barcoded 5' primer and a J-beta primer mix that a second PCR of about 6 to 12 cycles was run. TCRdb redid the calling of the 5' RACE reads with MiXCR, one entry per CDR3 protein. The data contain 600,000 to 850,000 distinct CDR3 sequences, 20% to 25% of them singletons. The V segment lost 4 bases and the J segment 6 bases; nucleotides outside the gene matches: 16. CDR3 length: 18 amino acids. Germline CDR1 is SNHLY and CDR2 is FYNNEI. Separately, the same data were catalogued under a study of T cells of mothers and their children. From that study: When the second PCR was run, its M1S primer added sample barcodes and 2-4 random nucleotides. It was found that thymic selection shapes TCR recombination output similarly in related and unrelated pairs.

This clonotype was obtained from a boy younger than 18 in good health. The chain joins TRBV2 to TRBJ2-5; 11 positions match TRBD2. Sequencing was carried out using blood. The CDR3 region has the DNA TGTGCCAGCAGTGGAGGCCTAGCGGGGGGAGACGACAGGAAGACCCAGTACTTC. Encoded protein: CASSGGLAGGDDRKTQYF.